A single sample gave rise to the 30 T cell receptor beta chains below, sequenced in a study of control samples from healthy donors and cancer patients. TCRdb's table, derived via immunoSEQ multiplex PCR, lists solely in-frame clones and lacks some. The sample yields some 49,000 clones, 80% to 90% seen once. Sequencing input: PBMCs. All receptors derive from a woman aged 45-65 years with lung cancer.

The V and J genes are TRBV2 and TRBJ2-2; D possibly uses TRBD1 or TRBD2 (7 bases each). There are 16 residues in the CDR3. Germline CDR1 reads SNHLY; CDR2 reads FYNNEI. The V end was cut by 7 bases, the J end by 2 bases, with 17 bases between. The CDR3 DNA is TGTGCCAGCACCCTCCAGGGGGGGGGAAACACCGGGGAGCTGTTTTTT. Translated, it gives CASTLQGGGNTGELFF.

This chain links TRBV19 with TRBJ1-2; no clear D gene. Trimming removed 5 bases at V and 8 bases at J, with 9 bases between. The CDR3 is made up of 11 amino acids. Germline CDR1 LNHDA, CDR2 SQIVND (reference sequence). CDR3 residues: CASSDRGGYTF. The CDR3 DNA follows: TGTGCCAGTAGTGACCGTGGAGGCTACACCTTC. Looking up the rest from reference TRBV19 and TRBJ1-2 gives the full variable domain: DGGITQSPKYLFRKEGQNVTLSCEQNLNHDAMYWYRQDPGQGLRLIYYSQIVNDFQKGDIAEGYSVSREKKESFPLTVTSAQKNPTAFYLCASSDRGGYTFGSGTRLTVV.

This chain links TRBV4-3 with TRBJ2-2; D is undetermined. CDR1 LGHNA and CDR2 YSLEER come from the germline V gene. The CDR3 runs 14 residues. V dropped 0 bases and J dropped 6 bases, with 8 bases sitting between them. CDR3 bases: TGCGCCAGCAGCCAAGATACGAGTTCCGGGGAGCTGTTTTTT. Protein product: CASSQDTSSGELFF.

The CDR3 DNA reads as TGTGCCAGCAGCCTATCAATAGCGGGGGACACAGATACGCAGTATTTT. It yields the protein CASSLSIAGDTDTQYF. The rearrangement joins TRBV4-2 to TRBJ2-3, with 9 bases that match TRBD2. In germline, CDR1 is LGHNA, CDR2 YNFKEQ. With 4 bases clipped from V and 2 bases from J, the junction kept 7 bases outside the gene matches. The CDR3 consists of 16 residues.

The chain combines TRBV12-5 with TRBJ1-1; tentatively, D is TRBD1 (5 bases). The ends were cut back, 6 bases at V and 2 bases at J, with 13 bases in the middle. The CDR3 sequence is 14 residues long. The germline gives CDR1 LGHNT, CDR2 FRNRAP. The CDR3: CASGSQGINTEAFF. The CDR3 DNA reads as TGTGCTAGTGGGTCGCAGGGAATTAACACTGAAGCTTTCTTT.

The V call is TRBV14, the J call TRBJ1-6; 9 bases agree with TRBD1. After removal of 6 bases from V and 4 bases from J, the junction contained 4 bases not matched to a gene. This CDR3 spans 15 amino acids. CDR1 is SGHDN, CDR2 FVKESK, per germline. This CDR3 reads CASRTGGAYNSPLHF. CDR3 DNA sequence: TGTGCCAGCAGAACAGGGGGCGCGTATAATTCACCCCTCCACTTT.

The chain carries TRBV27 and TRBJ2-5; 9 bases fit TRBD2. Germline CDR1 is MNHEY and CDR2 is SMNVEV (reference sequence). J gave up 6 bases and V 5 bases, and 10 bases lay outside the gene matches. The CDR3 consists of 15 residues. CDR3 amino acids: CASSPGWRGGKTQYF. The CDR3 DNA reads TGTGCCAGCAGTCCCGGGTGGCGGGGGGGGAAGACCCAGTACTTC.

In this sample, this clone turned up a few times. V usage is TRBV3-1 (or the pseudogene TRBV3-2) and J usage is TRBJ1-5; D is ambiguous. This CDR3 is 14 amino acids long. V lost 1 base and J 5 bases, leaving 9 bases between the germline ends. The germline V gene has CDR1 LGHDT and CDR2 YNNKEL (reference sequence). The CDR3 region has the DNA TGTGCCAGCAGCCAAGGACCCGGAGATCAGCCCCAGCATTTT. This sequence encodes CASSQGPGDQPQHF.

The CDR3 here is CASRPSGTTTGELFF. In nucleotides, the CDR3 is TGTGCCAGCAGGCCCAGTGGCACGACCACCGGGGAGCTGTTTTTT. The genes are TRBV11-2 and TRBJ2-2; D ambiguous. The germline V gene has CDR1 SGHAT and CDR2 FQNNGV. V shed 6 bases and J shed 4 bases, with 15 bases lying between them. The CDR3 contains 15 residues.

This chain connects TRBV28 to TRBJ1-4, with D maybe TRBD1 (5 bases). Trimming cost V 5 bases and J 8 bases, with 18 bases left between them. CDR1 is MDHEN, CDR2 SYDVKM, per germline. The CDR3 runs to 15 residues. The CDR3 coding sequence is TGTGCCAGCAGTGATTCAAGGGGTGTCGGGGAAAAACTGTTTTTT. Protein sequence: CASSDSRGVGEKLFF.

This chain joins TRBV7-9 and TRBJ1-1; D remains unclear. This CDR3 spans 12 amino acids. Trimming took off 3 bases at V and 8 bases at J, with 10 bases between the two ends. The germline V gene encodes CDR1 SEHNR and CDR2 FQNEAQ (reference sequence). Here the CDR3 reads CASSFSDGEAFF. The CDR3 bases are TGTGCCAGCAGCTTTTCGGACGGAGAAGCTTTCTTT.

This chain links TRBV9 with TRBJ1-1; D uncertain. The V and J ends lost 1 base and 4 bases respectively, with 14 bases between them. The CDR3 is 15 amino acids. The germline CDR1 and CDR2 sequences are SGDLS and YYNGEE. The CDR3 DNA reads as TGTGCCAGCAGCGTAATGACCTTAGCCAGCACTGAAGCTTTCTTT. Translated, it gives CASSVMTLASTEAFF.

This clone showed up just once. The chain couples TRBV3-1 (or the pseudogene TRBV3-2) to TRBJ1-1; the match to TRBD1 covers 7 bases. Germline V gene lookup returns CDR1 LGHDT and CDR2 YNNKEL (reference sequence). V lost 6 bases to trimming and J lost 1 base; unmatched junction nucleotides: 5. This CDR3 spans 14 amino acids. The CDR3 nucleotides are TGTGCCAGCAGTTTCGGACAGGCGAACACTGAAGCTTTCTTT. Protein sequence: CASSFGQANTEAFF.

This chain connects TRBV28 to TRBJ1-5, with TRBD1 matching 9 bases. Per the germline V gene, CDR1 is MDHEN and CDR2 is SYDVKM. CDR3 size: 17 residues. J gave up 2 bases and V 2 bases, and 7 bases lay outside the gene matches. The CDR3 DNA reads TGTGCCAGCAGTTTAACAGGGGGCGCGGGGGGCAATCAGCCCCAGCATTTT. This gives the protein CASSLTGGAGGNQPQHF.

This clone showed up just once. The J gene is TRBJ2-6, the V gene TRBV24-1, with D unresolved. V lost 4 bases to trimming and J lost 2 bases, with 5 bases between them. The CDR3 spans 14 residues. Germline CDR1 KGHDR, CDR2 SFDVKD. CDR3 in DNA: TGTGCCACCAGTGAAAGGACTGGGGCCAACGTCCTGACTTTC. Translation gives CATSERTGANVLTF.

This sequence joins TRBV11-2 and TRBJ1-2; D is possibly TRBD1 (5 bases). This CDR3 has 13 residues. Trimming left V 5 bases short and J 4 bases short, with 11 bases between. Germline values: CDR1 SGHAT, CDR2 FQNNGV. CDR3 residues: CASSRDGTYGYTF. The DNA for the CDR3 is TGTGCCAGCAGCCGGGACGGGACCTATGGCTACACCTTC.

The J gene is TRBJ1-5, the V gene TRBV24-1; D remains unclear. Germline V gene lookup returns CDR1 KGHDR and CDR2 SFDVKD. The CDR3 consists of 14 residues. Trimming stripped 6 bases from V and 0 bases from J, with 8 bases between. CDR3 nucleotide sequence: TGTGCCACCAGTTTAGGGAATAGCAATCAGCCCCAGCATTTT. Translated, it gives CATSLGNSNQPQHF.

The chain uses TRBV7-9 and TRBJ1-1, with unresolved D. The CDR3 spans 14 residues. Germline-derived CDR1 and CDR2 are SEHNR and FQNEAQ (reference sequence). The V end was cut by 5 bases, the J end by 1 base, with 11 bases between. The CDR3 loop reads CASSLDRGNTEAFF. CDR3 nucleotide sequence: TGTGCCAGCAGCCTCGACCGAGGGAACACTGAAGCTTTCTTT.

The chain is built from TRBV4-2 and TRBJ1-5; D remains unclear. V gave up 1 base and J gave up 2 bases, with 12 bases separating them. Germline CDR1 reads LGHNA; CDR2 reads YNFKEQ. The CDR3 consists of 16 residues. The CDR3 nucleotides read TGTGCCAGCAGCCAAGTTACTTTTGGGGGCAATCAGCCCCAGCATTTT. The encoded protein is CASSQVTFGGNQPQHF.

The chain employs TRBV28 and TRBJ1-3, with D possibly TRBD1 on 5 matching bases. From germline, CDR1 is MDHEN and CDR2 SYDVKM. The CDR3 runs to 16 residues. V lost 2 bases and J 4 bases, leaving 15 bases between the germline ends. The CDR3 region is CASSLMAGSRGNTIYF. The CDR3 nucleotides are TGTGCCAGCAGTTTAATGGCAGGGAGTCGGGGAAACACCATATATTTT.

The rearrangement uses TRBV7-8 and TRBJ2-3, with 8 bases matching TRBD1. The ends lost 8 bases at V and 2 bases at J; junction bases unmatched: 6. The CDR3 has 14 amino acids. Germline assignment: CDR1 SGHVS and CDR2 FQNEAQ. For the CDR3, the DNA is TGTGCCAGCCAGGACAGGGAAACCACAGATACGCAGTATTTT. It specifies CASQDRETTDTQYF. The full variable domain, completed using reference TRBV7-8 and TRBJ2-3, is GAGVSQSPRYKVAKRGQDVALRCDPISGHVSLFWYQQALGQGPEFLTYFQNEAQLDKSGLPSDRFFAERPEGSVSTLKIQRTQQEDSAVYLCASQDRETTDTQYFGPGTRLTVL.

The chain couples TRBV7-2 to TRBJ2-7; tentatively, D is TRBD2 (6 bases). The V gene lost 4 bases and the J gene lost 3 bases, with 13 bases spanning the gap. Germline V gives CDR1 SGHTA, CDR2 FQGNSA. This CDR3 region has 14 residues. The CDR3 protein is CASSSGERGYEQYF. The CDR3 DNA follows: TGTGCCAGCAGCTCGGGGGAAAGGGGCTACGAGCAGTACTTC.

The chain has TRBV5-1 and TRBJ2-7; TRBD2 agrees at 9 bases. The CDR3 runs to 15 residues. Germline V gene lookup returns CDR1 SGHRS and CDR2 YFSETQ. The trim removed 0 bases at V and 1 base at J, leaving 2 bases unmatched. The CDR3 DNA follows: TGCGCCAGCAGCTTGGGCGGGGGGGGATCCTACGAGCAGTACTTC. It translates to CASSLGGGGSYEQYF.

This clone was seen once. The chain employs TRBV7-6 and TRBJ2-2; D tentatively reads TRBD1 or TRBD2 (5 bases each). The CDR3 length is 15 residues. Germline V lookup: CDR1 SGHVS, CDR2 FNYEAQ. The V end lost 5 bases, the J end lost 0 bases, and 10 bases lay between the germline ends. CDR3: CASSEGTANTGELFF. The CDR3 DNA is TGTGCCAGCAGCGAGGGGACGGCGAACACCGGGGAGCTGTTTTTT.

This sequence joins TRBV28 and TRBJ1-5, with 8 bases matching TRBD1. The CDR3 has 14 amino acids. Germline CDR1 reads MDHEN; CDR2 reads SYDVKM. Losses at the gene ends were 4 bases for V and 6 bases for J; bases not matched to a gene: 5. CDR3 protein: CASSSDRAFQPQHF. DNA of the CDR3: TGTGCCAGCAGTTCGGACAGGGCCTTTCAGCCCCAGCATTTT.

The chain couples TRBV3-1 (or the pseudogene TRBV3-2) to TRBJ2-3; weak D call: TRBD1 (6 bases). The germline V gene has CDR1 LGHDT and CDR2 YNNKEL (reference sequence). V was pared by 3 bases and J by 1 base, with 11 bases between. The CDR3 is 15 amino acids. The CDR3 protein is CASSHEQGRTDTQYF. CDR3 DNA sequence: TGTGCCAGCAGCCACGAACAGGGCCGCACAGATACGCAGTATTTT.

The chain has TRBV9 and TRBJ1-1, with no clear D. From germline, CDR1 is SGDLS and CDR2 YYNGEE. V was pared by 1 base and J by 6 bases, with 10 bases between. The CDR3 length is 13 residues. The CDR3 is CASSVIPDPEAFF. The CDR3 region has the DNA TGTGCCAGCAGCGTAATTCCGGATCCTGAAGCTTTCTTT.

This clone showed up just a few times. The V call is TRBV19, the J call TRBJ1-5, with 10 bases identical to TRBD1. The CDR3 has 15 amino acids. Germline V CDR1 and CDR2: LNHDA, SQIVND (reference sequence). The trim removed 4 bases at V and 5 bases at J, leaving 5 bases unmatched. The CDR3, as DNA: TGTGCCAGTAGTACTGGGACAGGGGCTTATCAGCCCCAGCATTTT. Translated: CASSTGTGAYQPQHF. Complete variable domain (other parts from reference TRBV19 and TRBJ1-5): DGGITQSPKYLFRKEGQNVTLSCEQNLNHDAMYWYRQDPGQGLRLIYYSQIVNDFQKGDIAEGYSVSREKKESFPLTVTSAQKNPTAFYLCASSTGTGAYQPQHFGDGTRLSIL.

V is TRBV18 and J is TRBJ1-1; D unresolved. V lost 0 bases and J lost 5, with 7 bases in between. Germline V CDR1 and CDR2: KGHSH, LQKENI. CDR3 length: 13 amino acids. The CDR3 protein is CASSPPSSTEAFF. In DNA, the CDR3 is TGTGCCAGCTCACCACCTTCTAGTACTGAAGCTTTCTTT.

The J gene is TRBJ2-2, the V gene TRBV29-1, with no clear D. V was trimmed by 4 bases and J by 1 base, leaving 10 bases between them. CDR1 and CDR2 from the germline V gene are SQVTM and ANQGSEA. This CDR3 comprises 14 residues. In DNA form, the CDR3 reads TGCAGCGTTGTGCAGTCAAAGAACACCGGGGAGCTGTTTTTT. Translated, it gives CSVVQSKNTGELFF.